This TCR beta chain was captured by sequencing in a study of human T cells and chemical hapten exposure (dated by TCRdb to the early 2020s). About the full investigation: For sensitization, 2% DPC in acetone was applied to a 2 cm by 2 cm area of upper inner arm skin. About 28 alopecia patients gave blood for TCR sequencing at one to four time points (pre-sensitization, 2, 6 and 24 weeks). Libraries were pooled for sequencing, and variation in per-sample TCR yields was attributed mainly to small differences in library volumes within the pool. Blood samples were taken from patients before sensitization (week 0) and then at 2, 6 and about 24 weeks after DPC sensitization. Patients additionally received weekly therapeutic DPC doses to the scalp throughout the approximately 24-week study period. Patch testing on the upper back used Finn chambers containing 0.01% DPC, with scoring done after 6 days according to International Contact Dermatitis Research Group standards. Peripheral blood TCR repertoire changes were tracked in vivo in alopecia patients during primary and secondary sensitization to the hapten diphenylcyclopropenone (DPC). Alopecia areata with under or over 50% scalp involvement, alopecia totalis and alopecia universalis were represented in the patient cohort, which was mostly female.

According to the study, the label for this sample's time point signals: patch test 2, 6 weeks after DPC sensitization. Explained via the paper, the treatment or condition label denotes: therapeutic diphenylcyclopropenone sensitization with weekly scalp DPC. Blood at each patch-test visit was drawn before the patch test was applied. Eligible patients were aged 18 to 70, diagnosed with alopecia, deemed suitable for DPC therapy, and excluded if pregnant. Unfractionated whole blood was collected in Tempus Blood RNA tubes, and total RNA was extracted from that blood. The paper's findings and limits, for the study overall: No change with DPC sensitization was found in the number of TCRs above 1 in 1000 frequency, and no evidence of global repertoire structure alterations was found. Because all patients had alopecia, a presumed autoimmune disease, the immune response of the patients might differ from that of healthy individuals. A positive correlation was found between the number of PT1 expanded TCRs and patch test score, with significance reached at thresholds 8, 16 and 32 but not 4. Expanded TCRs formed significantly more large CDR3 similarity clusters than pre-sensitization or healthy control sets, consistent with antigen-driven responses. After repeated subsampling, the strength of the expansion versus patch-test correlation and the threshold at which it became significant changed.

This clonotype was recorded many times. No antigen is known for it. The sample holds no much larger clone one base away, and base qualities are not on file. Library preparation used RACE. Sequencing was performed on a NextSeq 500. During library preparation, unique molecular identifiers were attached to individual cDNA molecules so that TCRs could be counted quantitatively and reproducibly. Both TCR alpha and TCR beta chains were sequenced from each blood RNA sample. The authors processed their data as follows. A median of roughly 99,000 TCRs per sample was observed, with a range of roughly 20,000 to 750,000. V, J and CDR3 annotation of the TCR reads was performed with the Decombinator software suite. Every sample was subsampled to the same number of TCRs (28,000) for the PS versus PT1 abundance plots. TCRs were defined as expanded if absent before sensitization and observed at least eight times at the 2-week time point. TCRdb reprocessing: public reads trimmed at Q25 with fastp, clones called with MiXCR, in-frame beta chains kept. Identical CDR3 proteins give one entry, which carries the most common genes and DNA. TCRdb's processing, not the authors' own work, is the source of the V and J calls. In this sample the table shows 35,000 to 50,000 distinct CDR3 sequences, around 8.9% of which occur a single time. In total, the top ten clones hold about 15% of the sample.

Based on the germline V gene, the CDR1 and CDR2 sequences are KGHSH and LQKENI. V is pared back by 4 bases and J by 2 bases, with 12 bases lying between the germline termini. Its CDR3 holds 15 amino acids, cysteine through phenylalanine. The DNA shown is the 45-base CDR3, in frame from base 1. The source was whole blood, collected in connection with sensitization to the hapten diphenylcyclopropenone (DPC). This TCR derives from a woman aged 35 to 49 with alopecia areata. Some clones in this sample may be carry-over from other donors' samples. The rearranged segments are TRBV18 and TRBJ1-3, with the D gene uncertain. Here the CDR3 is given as CASSRSAMPGNTIYF. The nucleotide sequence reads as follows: TGTGCCAGCTCACGATCCGCGATGCCTGGAAACACCATATATTTT.